This record looks at one TCR beta chain sequence and its context. Its antigen is not known. These data come from a study of blood T cells in healthy people across ages. General observations from the study: Whereas aged donors had fewer naive CD4+ cells, long-lived donors had more of them and higher diversity. Observed TCR beta diversity per million T cells went down as age went up. This fall followed a roughly linear course with age. Researchers judged that diversity estimates from one million T cells fell short of true values.

The second PCR ran roughly 7 to 12 cycles with a sample-barcoded 5' primer and J-beta primers. TCRdb reanalysed the 5' RACE reads using MiXCR and keeps one entry per CDR3 protein. The sample yields about 620,000 distinct CDR3 sequences, roughly 20% seen once. The CDR3 runs to 12 residues. Trimming removed 6 bases from V and 12 bases from J; junction bases left unmatched: 4. The chain has TRBV12-3 or TRBV12-4 and TRBJ2-3; 12 bases are a match to TRBD2. The receptor's source is a man in his 70s in good health. Input material: blood. The CDR3 region has the DNA TGTGCCAGCAGCTTACTAGCGGGAGGCCAGTATTTT. Translating it yields CASSLLAGGQYF.